The 23 T cell receptor beta chains reported below all come from one sample, sequenced in a study of cytomegalovirus exposure and HLA in healthy donors. A multiplex PCR was run with 60 Vbeta primers and 13 Jbeta primers. Sequencing used immunoSEQ multiplex PCR; TCRdb keeps in-frame clones, though not all of them. The table lists 110,000 or so clones, around four fifths of them singletons, with 1.5% to 2% in the top ten. Sequencing was done on a sample of PBMCs. All receptors come from a man aged 40-49 years in good health and CMV-seronegative.

This rearrangement joins TRBV19 to TRBJ2-7; perhaps TRBD1 as D (6 bases). Germline CDR1 LNHDA, CDR2 SQIVND (reference sequence). V was clipped by 6 bases and J by 2 bases, with 11 bases between them. The CDR3 runs 13 residues. The CDR3: CASSDRSAYEQYF. The CDR3 nucleotides are TGTGCCAGTAGCGACAGGAGTGCCTACGAGCAGTACTTC. Together with reference TRBV19 and TRBJ2-7, the CDR3 gives the full variable domain: DGGITQSPKYLFRKEGQNVTLSCEQNLNHDAMYWYRQDPGQGLRLIYYSQIVNDFQKGDIAEGYSVSREKKESFPLTVTSAQKNPTAFYLCASSDRSAYEQYFGPGTRLTVT.

V usage is TRBV29-1 and J usage is TRBJ2-3; TRBD2 aligns across 8 bases. The germline V gene encodes CDR1 SQVTM and CDR2 ANQGSEA. The V and J ends lost 0 bases and 6 bases, in that order; junction bases with no gene match: 8. CDR3 size: 15 residues. This chain's CDR3 is CSVEDIAGSGDTQYF. The DNA of the CDR3 is TGCAGCGTTGAAGACATAGCGGGGAGCGGTGATACGCAGTATTTT.

This chain links TRBV13 with TRBJ1-2; D is possibly TRBD1 (6 bases). The CDR3 consists of 15 residues. V lost 5 bases to trimming and J lost 2 bases, with 15 bases between them. Germline-derived CDR1 and CDR2 are PRHDT and FYEKMQ (reference sequence). The CDR3, as DNA: TGTGCCAGCAGCCAAGGGGGACAACGGAACTATGGCTACACCTTC. Translated, it gives CASSQGGQRNYGYTF.

The chain combines TRBV5-1 with TRBJ1-2; D is ambiguous. The V and J ends lost 0 bases and 7 bases respectively, with 13 bases between them. Germline CDR1 reads SGHRS; CDR2 reads YFSETQ. The CDR3 has 14 amino acids. Written as DNA, the CDR3 is TGCGCCAGCAGCTTGGCCCTGACTGCAGCTGGCTACACCTTC. Translating it yields CASSLALTAAGYTF. The complete variable domain, with remaining parts taken from reference TRBV5-1 and TRBJ1-2, reads KAGVTQTPRYLIKTRGQQVTLSCSPISGHRSVSWYQQTPGQGLQFLFEYFSETQRNKGNFPGRFSGRQFSNSRSEMNVSTLELGDSALYLCASSLALTAAGYTFGSGTRLTVV.

V gene TRBV2 combines with J gene TRBJ1-3; a possible D gene is TRBD1 (5 bases). Trimming stripped 8 bases from V and 8 bases from J, with 19 bases between. Looked up from germline, CDR1 is SNHLY and CDR2 is FYNNEI. The CDR3 runs 14 residues. CDR3 in amino acids: CASPPAAGRDTIYF. The CDR3 DNA sequence: TGTGCCAGCCCCCCCGCCGCGGGGCGAGACACCATATATTTT.

The gene calls are TRBV6-5 and TRBJ2-3, with TRBD2 as a possible D gene (6 bases). CDR1 MNHEY and CDR2 SVGAGI come from the germline V gene. Trimming took off 6 bases at V and 5 bases at J, with 18 bases between the two ends. This CDR3 region has 15 residues. The CDR3 loop reads CASSPMGQAGDTQYF. The CDR3 nucleotides read TGTGCCAGCAGCCCTATGGGCCAAGCGGGAGATACGCAGTATTTT.

This clone was counted only a few times. The V call is TRBV28, the J call TRBJ1-5, with unresolved D. This CDR3 spans 12 amino acids. The germline gives CDR1 MDHEN, CDR2 SYDVKM. V shed 5 bases and J shed 3 bases, with 5 bases lying between them. CDR3 in amino acids: CASSVYNQPQHF. In DNA form, the CDR3 reads TGTGCCAGCAGTGTCTACAATCAGCCCCAGCATTTT.

This clone was observed a few times. The chain carries TRBV7-2 and TRBJ2-2, with D hard to call. Germline V gene data show CDR1 as SGHTA and CDR2 as FQGNSA. The CDR3 sequence is 13 residues long. V was pared by 6 bases and J by 6 bases, with 11 bases between. The CDR3 coding sequence is TGTGCCAGCAGTATTAGAATTTCCGGGGAGCTGTTTTTT. Residues: CASSIRISGELFF. The whole variable domain, filled in from reference TRBV7-2 and TRBJ2-2, reads GAGVSQSPSNKVTEKGKDVELRCDPISGHTALYWYRQSLGQGLEFLIYFQGNSAPDKSGLPSDRFSAERTGGSVSTLTIQRTQQEDSAVYLCASSIRISGELFFGEGSRLTVL.

This chain joins TRBV14 and TRBJ1-2; possible D gene TRBD1, 5 bases. The CDR3 totals 17 residues. From germline, CDR1 is SGHDN and CDR2 FVKESK. With 5 bases removed from V and 1 base from J, the gap between germline ends came to 20 bases. The CDR3 nucleotides read TGTGCCAGCAGCGCAAAGGGGTTTGGAGTCCTTAACTATGGCTACACCTTC. It is translated as CASSAKGFGVLNYGYTF.

The chain recombines TRBV28 with TRBJ1-1; D may be TRBD1 (6 bases). This CDR3 has 14 residues. V lost 6 bases and J 4 bases, leaving 15 bases between the germline ends. The germline CDR1 and CDR2 sequences are MDHEN and SYDVKM. The chain's CDR3 is CASSFQGLVTEAFF. The DNA for the CDR3 is TGTGCCAGCAGCTTCCAGGGGCTTGTCACTGAAGCTTTCTTT.

The chain carries TRBV2 and TRBJ2-3, with no clear D. V lost 3 bases and J 5 bases, leaving 3 bases between the germline ends. The CDR3 is made up of 11 amino acids. Per the germline V gene, CDR1 is SNHLY and CDR2 is FYNNEI. In nucleotides, the CDR3 is TGTGCCAGCAGTGACGTAGATACGCAGTATTTT. It specifies CASSDVDTQYF. The full variable domain, in which reference TRBV2 and TRBJ2-3 provide the parts outside the CDR3, is EPEVTQTPSHQVTQMGQEVILRCVPISNHLYFYWYRQILGQKVEFLVSFYNNEISEKSEIFDDQFSVERPDGSNFTLKIRSTKLEDSAMYFCASSDVDTQYFGPGTRLTVL.

This chain connects TRBV2 to TRBJ1-6; maybe TRBD1 (6 bases). This CDR3 region has 15 residues. Germline V gene sequence: CDR1 SNHLY, CDR2 FYNNEI. V lost 8 bases and J lost 0, with 11 bases in between. The DNA for the CDR3 is TGTGCCAGCCGACAGGCCCGCTCCTATAATTCACCCCTCCACTTT. This codes for CASRQARSYNSPLHF.

In the case of this clone: In the same sample, other DNA sequences code for this CDR3. The CDR3 loop reads CAWSSGGNQPQHF. DNA for the CDR3: TGTGCCTGGAGTTCAGGAGGGAATCAGCCCCAGCATTTT. The V gene is TRBV30, the J gene TRBJ1-5; D call uncertain. Deletions cut 2 bases from V and 4 bases from J, with 9 bases between. Germline CDR1 is GTSNPN and CDR2 is SVGIG (reference sequence). The CDR3 runs 13 residues.

This clone has only one observation. The CDR3 region is CASSQGAQGRLNTEAFF. DNA for the CDR3: TGTGCCAGCAGCCAAGGGGCCCAGGGAAGGTTGAACACTGAAGCTTTCTTT. The rearrangement uses TRBV14 and TRBJ1-1, with D possibly TRBD1 on 5 matching bases. Germline CDR1 reads SGHDN; CDR2 reads FVKESK. V was cut by 1 base and J by 0 bases, with 15 bases left in between. This CDR3 spans 17 amino acids.

As DNA, the CDR3 is TGCGCCAGCAGCCAAGATACGGGTAAGGGGGTCACTGAAGCTTTCTTT. Encoded protein: CASSQDTGKGVTEAFF. The rearrangement uses TRBV4-1 and TRBJ1-1; maybe TRBD1 (6 bases). Looked up from germline, CDR1 is MGHRA and CDR2 is YSYEKL. The CDR3 has 16 amino acids. V lost 0 bases and J 4 bases, leaving 15 bases between the germline ends.

The genes are TRBV7-8 and TRBJ1-1, with D hard to call. V was pared by 3 bases and J by 3 bases, with 11 bases between. The length of the CDR3 is 14 residues. Germline lookup yields CDR1 SGHVS and CDR2 FQNEAQ. DNA for the CDR3: TGTGCCAGCAGCTTTTGGTGGAGAGACACTGAAGCTTTCTTT. This gives the protein CASSFWWRDTEAFF. The full variable domain, its missing parts supplied by reference TRBV7-8 and TRBJ1-1, is GAGVSQSPRYKVAKRGQDVALRCDPISGHVSLFWYQQALGQGPEFLTYFQNEAQLDKSGLPSDRFFAERPEGSVSTLKIQRTQQEDSAVYLCASSFWWRDTEAFFGQGTRLTVV.

V gene TRBV5-8 combines with J gene TRBJ1-5; no definite D call. Germline values: CDR1 SGHTS, CDR2 YDEGEE. Trimming shortened V by 10 bases and J by 9 bases, and 14 bases separated the two germline ends. The CDR3 totals 11 residues. CDR3 in amino acids: CAPSGYRPQHF. The DNA of the CDR3 is TGTGCCCCGTCCGGGTATAGGCCCCAGCATTTT.

The rearrangement links TRBV9 to TRBJ1-1; D is uncertain. Germline V gene sequence: CDR1 SGDLS, CDR2 YYNGEE. CDR3 length: 13 amino acids. V was clipped by 4 bases and J by 0 bases, with 7 bases between them. The CDR3 coding sequence is TGTGCCAGCAGCTCAACAGTGAACACTGAAGCTTTCTTT. Protein: CASSSTVNTEAFF.

This clone occurred once. The CDR3 is CAVTGRVDGYTF. DNA of the CDR3: TGTGCCGTTACGGGCAGGGTAGATGGCTACACCTTC. The chain carries TRBV18 and TRBJ1-2; the D gene is possibly TRBD1 (5 bases). The germline gives CDR1 KGHSH, CDR2 LQKENI. V lost 11 bases and J 6 bases, leaving 16 bases between the germline ends. This CDR3 is 12 amino acids long.

The chain recombines TRBV7-2 with TRBJ2-3, with 11 bases matching TRBD2. Germline lookup yields CDR1 SGHTA and CDR2 FQGNSA. The J segment lost 0 bases and the V segment lost 3 bases, leaving 8 bases of the junction unmatched. The CDR3 spans 18 residues. CDR3 nucleotides: TGTGCCAGCAGCTTTGAGGTTAGCGGGAGGGGAAGCACAGATACGCAGTATTTT. Translating gives CASSFEVSGRGSTDTQYF.

The chain combines TRBV30 with TRBJ2-5; maybe TRBD2 (6 bases). Between the trimmed V and J ends, which lost 5 bases and 5 bases, there was a span of 6 bases. The germline V gene has CDR1 GTSNPN and CDR2 SVGIG (reference sequence). This CDR3 has 10 amino acids. In DNA form, the CDR3 reads TGTGCCTGGGCGGGGGAGACCCAGTACTTC. Encoded protein: CAWAGETQYF.

The chain is built from TRBV28 and TRBJ2-5; the match to TRBD1 covers 7 bases. The DNA matches TRBJ2-7 better at its end, which makes the J call doubtful. The CDR3 contains 14 residues. Germline loops: CDR1 MDHEN, CDR2 SYDVKM. Here the CDR3 DNA reads TGTGCCAGCAGTAAGACAGGGCCCACCTACGAGCAGTACTTC. Protein: CASSKTGPTYEQYF.

The chain couples TRBV14 to TRBJ2-1, with 7 positions matching TRBD2. The CDR3 has 13 residues. CDR1 SGHDN and CDR2 FVKESK come from the germline V gene. Trimming cost V 5 bases and J 6 bases; bases outside gene matches: 4. The CDR3 protein is CASSGRALNEQFF. In DNA form, the CDR3 reads TGTGCCAGCAGCGGGAGGGCCCTCAATGAGCAGTTCTTC. Supplemented by reference TRBV14 and TRBJ2-1, the full variable domain reads EAGVTQFPSHSVIEKGQTVTLRCDPISGHDNLYWYRRVMGKEIKFLLHFVKESKQDESGMPNNRFLAERTGGTYSTLKVQPAELEDSGVYFCASSGRALNEQFFGPGTRLTVL.